These T cell receptor beta chains were read from a single sample in a study of early T cells in non-severe SARS-CoV-2 infection. In TCRdb, the 5' RACE reads were re-called with MiXCR into one record per CDR3 protein. This sample carries tens of thousands of distinct CDR3 sequences, roughly 10% of them seen once, and the ten largest clones take 4.5% to 5.5%. The source material was whole blood. These receptor sequences come from an adult who was a healthcare worker with PCR-confirmed SARS-CoV-2 infection or an uninfected control (not recorded which). Both conserved end residues are part of each CDR3. Each record gives: CDR3 DNA, CDR3 protein, V gene, D gene, clone size, J gene. The D gene is left open where the match is weak. Rows give clone size only sometimes, using once, few, many, or a class for an expanded clone.

cdr3_nt: TGCAGCGTTGAAGATCTGAAGGGACACAAATACAATGAGCAGTTCTTC; cdr3_aa: CSVEDLKGHKYNEQFF; v_call: TRBV29-1; d_call: NA; clone_size: NA; j_call: TRBJ2-1
cdr3_nt: TGTGCCAGCAGCCCAAGGGGTCTAGCGGGAGTAGATACGCAGTATTTT; cdr3_aa: CASSPRGLAGVDTQYF; v_call: TRBV7-2; d_call: TRBD2; clone_size: NA; j_call: TRBJ2-3
cdr3_nt: TGTGCCACCAGTGAGGCCAGGGGGCGAGGTGAGCAGTTCTTC; cdr3_aa: CATSEARGRGEQFF; v_call: TRBV24-1; d_call: TRBD1; clone_size: few; j_call: TRBJ2-1
cdr3_nt: TGTGCCAGCCGACGGCCCCAGCATTTT; cdr3_aa: CASRRPQHF; v_call: TRBV11-1; d_call: NA; clone_size: few; j_call: TRBJ1-5
cdr3_nt: TGTGTCTGGAGTGTCAGGCAGAACACTGAAGCTTTCTTT; cdr3_aa: CVWSVRQNTEAFF; v_call: TRBV30; d_call: NA; clone_size: NA; j_call: TRBJ1-1
cdr3_nt: TGTGCCAGCAGCACGACAGACCGGGGTGAAAAACTGTTTTTT; cdr3_aa: CASSTTDRGEKLFF; v_call: TRBV9; d_call: NA; clone_size: NA; j_call: TRBJ1-4
cdr3_nt: TGCAGCGTTGTAAGGTTGAACACTGAAGCTTTCTTT; cdr3_aa: CSVVRLNTEAFF; v_call: TRBV29-1; d_call: NA; clone_size: many; j_call: TRBJ1-1
cdr3_nt: TGCAGTGCTAGAGGAGGGAATGGCTACACCTTC; cdr3_aa: CSARGGNGYTF; v_call: TRBV20-1; d_call: NA; clone_size: few; j_call: TRBJ1-2
cdr3_nt: TGTGCCAGCAGTAAGGGATCGGCTTCCTCAGATACGCAGTATTTT; cdr3_aa: CASSKGSASSDTQYF; v_call: TRBV5-4; d_call: NA; clone_size: many; j_call: TRBJ2-3
cdr3_nt: TGCAGTGCCCTAGGCAGGAGGGGAGAAGACACCATATATTTT; cdr3_aa: CSALGRRGEDTIYF; v_call: TRBV20-1; d_call: NA; clone_size: few; j_call: TRBJ1-3